Listed here is a single TCR beta chain. This entry comes from a study of blood T cell repertoires in COVID-19. Study at large: The analysed material was cDNA or gDNA that came from T cells, B-cell-depleted T cells, or PBMCs.

Profiled with immunoSEQ multiplex PCR; TCRdb holds only in-frame clones, not every one. The data hold about 120,000 clones, with just under 80% observed a single time. Germline CDR1 reads SGHAT; CDR2 reads FQNNGV. This CDR3 region has 17 residues. V was pared by 5 bases and J by 1 base, with 15 bases between. The chain carries TRBV11-2 and TRBJ1-6; D not resolved. The TCR originated in a human donor in a cohort sampled during active COVID-19. Source material: peripheral blood. CDR3 nucleotide sequence: TGTGCCAGCAGCCCCACTCTGGAGTTTTCCTATAATTCACCCCTCCACTTT. Residues: CASSPTLEFSYNSPLHF.